This TCR beta chain stems from a study of Graves' ophthalmopathy and Graves' hyperthyroidism (dated by TCRdb to 2017 to 2018). Describing the broader study: Peripheral blood was collected at initial diagnosis, before any treatment. In roughly six hyperthyroidism patients, the T-cell repertoires found in thyroid tissue were compared with those found in blood. In total, approximately 130 blood samples were TCR-sequenced: some 40 ophthalmopathy, approximately 75 hyperthyroidism and some 17 hyperthyroidism-to-ophthalmopathy patients. To explore V-J signatures distinguishing ophthalmopathy from hyperthyroidism, a discovery set of 100 patients (fewer than 45 ophthalmopathy, about 57 stable hyperthyroidism) was enrolled. An independent validation cohort was composed of 18 hyperthyroidism patients and approximately 15 patients who later progressed from hyperthyroidism to ophthalmopathy. Following sample collection, hyperthyroidism patients were given methimazole at a starting dose of 30 mg daily, and ophthalmopathy patients were given high-dose intravenous methylprednisolone. The study used signatures of the TCR beta repertoire to tell Graves' ophthalmopathy apart from Graves' hyperthyroidism and to predict which patients would progress to ophthalmopathy.

This clonotype was picked up a small number of times. What antigen it recognizes has not been identified. No quality values exist for individual bases; no much larger clone is one base distant. CDR1 and CDR2 (SGHRS, YFSETQ) derive from the germline V gene. V is pruned by 3 bases and J by 7 bases, leaving 10 bases of the junction without a gene match. Reading from cysteine to phenylalanine, the CDR3 counts 16 amino acids. Only the CDR3 region is kept as DNA, spanning 48 bases read in frame from base 1. For repertoire sequencing, TCR beta CDR3 regions were amplified from RNA transcripts. The first round was an RT-PCR using HTBI primers with the Qiagen OneStep RT-PCR kit, and this first round was followed by a second-round multiplex PCR, then size selection and purification. Libraries were sequenced on an Illumina HiSeq2000 using paired-end 100 bp reads. Per the original workflow: SOAPnuke was used to process the reads, removing any read that contained adapters or uncalled bases, had a mean Phred below 15, or lacked an exact match to the constant primer or identifier. High-quality paired reads were merged with COPE v1.2.5. Each unique nucleotide sequence was defined as a clonotype, and clonotypes were aligned to IMGT TRB V, D and J references with MiTCR v1.1. Analysis was restricted to V-J combinations with a frequency above 0.0001, which covered 99.2% of repertoires. A TCR clonal expansion and chaos score per V-J combination was defined as the ratio of F50 clonal expansion to chaos observed in the TCRdist matrix. Welch's t-statistics and random forest were used to reduce features to about a dozen V-J combinations, which were fed into a naive Bayes classifier. The Morisita-Horn index was used to measure how similar the thyroid and blood repertoires were. Clones were called with MiXCR by TCRdb after fastp trimmed the public reads at Q25, and only in-frame beta chains were retained. Duplicate CDR3 protein sequences are folded into a single record with the most common DNA and genes. TCRdb's processing, not the authors', yielded these V and J calls. This sample is represented by 500,000 to 800,000 distinct CDR3 sequences; roughly 39% of them were singletons. Of the sample, 2.5% to 3.5% falls within the top ten clones.

The ophthalmopathy patients had moderately to severely active disease, with a Clinical Activity Score of 3 or higher, a NOSPECS grade of 4 or higher, and a disease duration of less than 3 months. Patients with other autoimmune diseases, uncontrolled infections, pregnancy or lactation were excluded from the study. Diagnosis relied on clinical symptoms, serum thyroxine, TRAb, thyroid ultrasound and orbital computed tomography. Ficoll-Paque density gradient centrifugation was used to isolate PBMCs from 9.5 to 10 ml of fresh peripheral blood. Total RNA was extracted using Trizol reagent, and RNA quality was checked on an Agilent 2100 Bioanalyzer. Here is what the overall study found, with its caveats: No statistical method was used to set the sample size in advance, and the investigators knew which group each participant was assigned to. In cross-validation, the 13-signature model distinguished ophthalmopathy from stable hyperthyroidism with 85% to 90% sensitivity and around 81% specificity, and in the test set the corresponding values were approximately 80% and 68%. Most expanded thyroid clonotypes with frequency above 0.001 were also detected in blood, suggesting blood repertoires may reflect the thyroid immune response. In validation, the model predicted ophthalmopathy progression with nearly 71% sensitivity and roughly 78% specificity; approximately 12 predicted patients were CT-confirmed with GO in a median of about 6.2 months.

The chain links TRBV5-1 with TRBJ1-6; TRBD1 agrees with 7 junctional bases. The sequencing sample was made of peripheral blood. This TCR derives from an adult man with Graves' ophthalmopathy. The CDR3 reads CASSSLPSGQNSPLHF. The DNA sequence is given as TGCGCCAGCAGCTCTCTTCCTTCGGGACAGAATTCACCCCTCCACTTT.